A selection of T cell receptor beta chains follows, all from one sample in a study of beta chain features in type 1 diabetes. This table comes from immunoSEQ multiplex PCR, and its TCRdb copy is limited to in-frame clones, with some not included. The repertoire holds some 500,000 clones, with 9.5% to 12% as singletons. Material for sequencing was naive CD4+ T cells from blood. The receptors were sampled from a woman under 30 in good health. CDR3s include the opening cysteine and the closing phenylalanine or tryptophan. A D gene is named only where the DNA matches it firmly. Clone sizes are given selectively: once, few, many, or a class where the clone is expanded.

D: NA; V: TRBV7-6; size: NA; J: TRBJ2-7; DNA: TGTGCCAGCAGCTTAGGACAGCCCTACGAGCAGTACTTC; CDR3: CASSLGQPYEQYF
D: NA; V: TRBV20-1; size: NA; J: TRBJ2-1; DNA: TGCAGTGCTAGTATCGGCCATGAGCAGTTCTTC; CDR3: CSASIGHEQFF
D: NA; V: TRBV27; size: few; J: TRBJ2-2; DNA: TGTGCCAGCTCGTCAACGCAGGCACTCGGGGAGCTGTTTTTT; CDR3: CASSSTQALGELFF
D: NA; V: TRBV10-3; size: NA; J: TRBJ2-7; DNA: TGTGCCATCAGTGGCCGCTACGAGCAGTACTTC; CDR3: CAISGRYEQYF
D: NA; V: TRBV5-1; size: few; J: TRBJ1-6; DNA: TGCGCCAGCAGCTTGGACAGAGGTAATTCACCCCTCCACTTT; CDR3: CASSLDRGNSPLHF
D: NA; V: TRBV12-5; size: few; J: TRBJ2-3; DNA: TGTGCTAGTGCCCGGAGCGGCGGCACAGATACGCAGTATTTT; CDR3: CASARSGGTDTQYF
D: NA; V: TRBV21-1; size: few; J: TRBJ2-5; DNA: TGTGCCAGCAGCAAACGGCGCAGGATAGGAGAGACCCAGTACTTC; CDR3: CASSKRRRIGETQYF
D: NA; V: TRBV11-3; size: NA; J: TRBJ2-2; DNA: TGTGCCAGCAGCTTAGGGACGAACACCGGGGAGCTGTTTTTT; CDR3: CASSLGTNTGELFF
D: NA; V: TRBV27; size: few; J: TRBJ1-2; DNA: TGTGCCAGCAGTTTTTGGGGAAACTATGGCTACACCTTC; CDR3: CASSFWGNYGYTF
D: NA; V: TRBV18; size: NA; J: TRBJ1-1; DNA: TGTGCCAGCTCACCTAGTCTTAACACTGAAGCTTTCTTT; CDR3: CASSPSLNTEAFF
D: NA; V: TRBV7-6; size: NA; J: TRBJ1-5; DNA: TGTGCCAGCAGCTTAGGCGGCTTCGGTCAGCCCCAGCATTTT; CDR3: CASSLGGFGQPQHF
D: NA; V: TRBV15; size: few; J: TRBJ1-2; DNA: TGTGCCACCAGCGAGGCCCGCCCCCTGGGCGGCTACACCTTC; CDR3: CATSEARPLGGYTF
D: NA; V: TRBV10-3; size: NA; J: TRBJ1-4; DNA: TGTGCCATCAGTGAGTCTTCGGGGATCAAACTGTTTTTT; CDR3: CAISESSGIKLFF
D: TRBD2; V: TRBV6-1; size: few; J: TRBJ2-5; DNA: TGTGCCAGCGGGACTAGCGGGAACCAAGAGACCCAGTACTTC; CDR3: CASGTSGNQETQYF
D: NA; V: TRBV6-1; size: NA; J: TRBJ1-1; DNA: TGTGCCAGCAGAATTACCCTGAACACTGAAGCTTTCTTT; CDR3: CASRITLNTEAFF
D: NA; V: TRBV7-2; size: NA; J: TRBJ1-1; DNA: TGTGCCAGCAGCTTAGTCAGGAACACTGAAGCTTTCTTT; CDR3: CASSLVRNTEAFF
D: NA; V: TRBV25-1; size: few; J: TRBJ2-1; DNA: TGTGCCAGCAGTGAATCTCCAGGGGCAGGTGGGTACAATGAGCAGTTCTTC; CDR3: CASSESPGAGGYNEQFF
D: NA; V: TRBV7-9; size: few; J: TRBJ1-2; DNA: TGTGCCAGCAGCCCCCAGGGTAGCTATGGCTACACCTTC; CDR3: CASSPQGSYGYTF
D: TRBD1; V: TRBV30; size: NA; J: TRBJ2-7; DNA: TGTGCCTGGAGTATCCGGACAGGGGCCTACGAGCAGTACTTC; CDR3: CAWSIRTGAYEQYF
D: TRBD1; V: TRBV11-1; size: few; J: TRBJ1-1; DNA: TGTGCCAGCAGTAAAGGGACAGCAAACACTGAAGCTTTCTTT; CDR3: CASSKGTANTEAFF
D: NA; V: TRBV5-5; size: NA; J: TRBJ1-6; DNA: TGTGCCAGCAGCTTGATTCGCTTGGGAACAGGAACCTATAATTCACCCCTCCACTTT; CDR3: CASSLIRLGTGTYNSPLHF
D: NA; V: TRBV13; size: few; J: TRBJ2-3; DNA: TGTGCCAGCAGCTCGCCGGGCCGCGGCATCACAGATACGCAGTATTTT; CDR3: CASSSPGRGITDTQYF
D: NA; V: TRBV15; size: few; J: TRBJ1-1; DNA: TGTGCCACCAGCAGAGACGCGGGCCTGGCGAACACTGAAGCTTTCTTT; CDR3: CATSRDAGLANTEAFF
D: NA; V: TRBV29-1; size: few; J: TRBJ2-1; DNA: TGCAGCGTGGGGGACTTTTATTTATCCTACAATGAGCAGTTCTTC; CDR3: CSVGDFYLSYNEQFF
D: NA; V: TRBV20-1; size: few; J: TRBJ1-2; DNA: TGCAGTGCAGCGGGGTATGGCTACACCTTC; CDR3: CSAAGYGYTF
D: NA; V: TRBV2; size: few; J: TRBJ2-3; DNA: TGTGCCAGCGCGTATGATACGCAGTATTTT; CDR3: CASAYDTQYF
D: NA; V: TRBV7-8; size: few; J: TRBJ2-3; DNA: TGTGCCAGCAGGCAAAGCATAGATACGCAGTATTTT; CDR3: CASRQSIDTQYF